Given below is one T cell receptor (beta chain) in context. This clone's antigen is unknown. One base away lies a much larger clone, so this may be a sequencing read error. Libraries of naive CD8 T cells were built from about 21,000 to 970,000 sorted cells, with 10%, 30% or 50% of the purified RNA used. Naive CD8 T cells, defined as CD8+CD4-CCR7+CD45RA+, were FACS-sorted into RLT Plus buffer on a BD FACSAria II. To test detection sensitivity, Jurkat RNA equivalent to about ten TCR copies was spiked into samples of about 18,000-1,000,000 naive CD8 T cells. Enrichment of CD8 T cells was done with RosetteSep CD8+ T Cell Enrichment Cocktail plus Ficoll-Paque, and ACK red cell lysis came afterward. The method was PCR. Instrument on record: Illumina HiSeq 4000. Preparation of bulk TCR libraries followed a previously described approach, with the TCR primers listed in Table S5. Total RNA was purified with the Qiagen AllPrep DNA/RNA kit. Before any analysis, reads coming from multiple sequencing runs of the same library were combined into one pool. Turning to the authors' computational methods: Reads were retained only if their TCR constant sequence matched exactly, and those retained reads were trimmed to 150 nt and grouped according to their 12-nt molecular barcodes. Reads in each barcode group were sub-clustered using a 15% Levenshtein threshold, and a quality-weighted consensus sequence was built for each RNA molecule. Non-functional sequences were filtered out, along with any lower-count sequence sitting one edit away from another sequence. Based on a fit of two negative binomial distributions, barcode sub-clusters having less than 20% of the maximum read count were discarded. TCRdb passed the public sequencing reads through fastp at Q25 and MiXCR, retaining productive beta sequences. Under each unique CDR3 protein, matching rows form one entry showing the most common genes and DNA. The V and J calls and clone size are TCRdb's, not the authors'. This sample comprises about 63,000 distinct CDR3 sequences, around 20% of them detected only once. About 1.5% of the sample lies in the top ten.

From cysteine to phenylalanine, the CDR3 is 12 amino acids long. The read is trimmed to its CDR3 DNA, 36 bases read in frame from base 1. The junction carries 13 bases between V and J, which are trimmed by 8 bases and 5 bases respectively. CDR1 and CDR2, per the germline V gene (reference sequence), are SEHNR and FQNEAQ. The record originates from a study of molecular identifiers for immune sequencing clone quantification (dated by TCRdb to the late 2010s). Looking at the study overall: For a replicate experiment, the RNA from either about 20,000 or 100,000 naive CD8 T cells was divided into five aliquots, and four of those aliquots went on to sequencing. The study was a methods study using CD8 T cells to benchmark molecular-identifier clustering-based TCR repertoire sequencing (MIDCIRS) and TCR RNA copy counting.

Overall study results and their limits: Modeling indicated about 3 TCR RNA copies recovered per cell, compared with about 9.4 by digital PCR, which implies a capture efficiency of around 30%. Identical TCR molecules sharing a barcode could cause highly expanded clone sizes to be underestimated. Spiked-in Jurkat TCR RNA equal to a single cell's worth was reported to be detectable even within 1,200,000 naive CD8 T cells. When barcode sub-clustering was omitted, TCR diversity was inflated by chimeric consensus sequences, with chimeras reaching as high as 47%. The naive libraries included spiked-in Jurkat TCR RNA (around 9 copies' worth), and this Jurkat TCR RNA is not part of the donor repertoire. In CMV-specific effector cells, clones with more than 20 RNA copies accounted for over 99% of molecules, whereas in naive cells such clones accounted for under 1%.

The rearranged segments are TRBV7-9 and TRBJ2-7; the D match is possibly TRBD1 or TRBD2, with 5 bases aligned in each. The clonotype was recovered from a human donor in good health. Some libraries in this study had Jurkat cell RNA spiked in. The sequenced sample was naive CD8+ T cells from blood, with Jurkat cell RNA spiked in. The sample's cell subset or site, from its label and the paper: FACS-sorted CD8+CD4-CCR7+CD45RA+ naive T cells. The nucleotides read TGTGCCAGCGGCCGGGACGGACACGAGCAGTACTTC. Its protein reads: CASGRDGHEQYF.